These T cell receptor beta chains were read from a single sample in a study of T cell repertoires in cytomegalovirus infection. No cognate antigen is known for these TCRs. TCRdb recomputed calls from the reads with MiXCR, one row per CDR3 protein. The sample lists 600,000 to 700,000 distinct CDR3 sequences; around 35% were seen once. This specimen was cultured PBMCs, taken from culture after CMV antigen stimulation. The receptors originated from a human donor in good health (CMV status not recorded). Some clones in this sample may be carry-over from other donors' samples. CDR3s include the opening cysteine and the closing phenylalanine or tryptophan. Fields, in order: CDR3 length, V gene, D gene, clone size, J gene, CDR3 DNA, CDR3 protein. A D gene is named only where the DNA matches it firmly. Size is stated for part of the rows, as once, few or many counts, or as a class when the clone is expanded.

>15|TRBV7-2|.|few|TRBJ1-5
TGTGCCAGCAGCTTAAGGAGGGGTGGGGGTCAGCCCCAGCATTTT
CASSLRRGGGQPQHF
>15|TRBV7-7|TRBD2|.|TRBJ2-5
TGTGCCAGCAGCTCGACTAGCGGGGCACAAGAGACCCAGTACTTC
CASSSTSGAQETQYF
>15|TRBV20-1|.|.|TRBJ1-3
TGCAGTGCTAGAGATTTTAGGTCCGGTGGAAACACCATATATTTT
CSARDFRSGGNTIYF
>15|TRBV6-2/TRBV6-3|TRBD2|few|TRBJ2-2
TGTGCCAGCAGTTATGGACTAGCGGGAACCGGGGAGCTGTTTTTT
CASSYGLAGTGELFF
>15|TRBV7-8|TRBD2|few|TRBJ2-3
TGTGCCAGCAGCTTAACGTGGGGGGGGTCAGATACGCAGTATTTT
CASSLTWGGSDTQYF
>15|TRBV7-8|.|many|TRBJ1-5
TGTGCCAGCAGCCCCGGACAGTATAGCAATCAGCCCCAGCATTTT
CASSPGQYSNQPQHF
>15|TRBV7-8|TRBD1|many|TRBJ1-4
TGTGCCAGCACCAACAGGGGGACAGCAAATGAAAAACTGTTTTTT
CASTNRGTANEKLFF
>15|TRBV7-2|.|few|TRBJ2-3
TGTGCCAGCAGCCGAACTGGGTGGGGCACAGATACGCAGTATTTT
CASSRTGWGTDTQYF
>15|TRBV6-1|.|.|TRBJ2-4
TGTGCCAGCAGTGAAGTCCCCATGATGGATAACATTCAGTACTTC
CASSEVPMMDNIQYF
>14|TRBV18|TRBD1|few|TRBJ1-2
TGTGCCAGCTCATCCGACAGGACAGGATCCGGCTACACCTTC
CASSSDRTGSGYTF
>18|TRBV7-4|TRBD2|.|TRBJ2-3
TGTGCCAGCAGCCCCCGAGGGACTAGCGGGAGTCACACAGATACGCAGTATTTT
CASSPRGTSGSHTDTQYF
>13|TRBV20-1|TRBD2|few|TRBJ2-5
TGCAGTGCTCCTCTAGCGGGGGGAGAGACCCAGTACTTC
CSAPLAGGETQYF
>14|TRBV7-9|.|.|TRBJ1-1
TGTGCCAGCAGCTTAGCCGGAGGCAACGGAATAGCTTTCTTT
CASSLAGGNGIAFF
>16|TRBV28|.|.|TRBJ1-5
TGTGCCAGCAGATTACTAACAGGGAGGGGCAATCAGCCCCAGCATTTT
CASRLLTGRGNQPQHF
>15|TRBV7-2|.|many|TRBJ2-7
TGTGCCAGCAGTCTCCCCCCACCGCCAGGCTACGAGCAGTACTTC
CASSLPPPPGYEQYF
>17|TRBV7-9|.|.|TRBJ1-1
TGTGCCAGCAGCTTAGATGGGCAGTATGGTTCGAACACTGAAGCTTTCTTT
CASSLDGQYGSNTEAFF
>15|TRBV28|.|few|TRBJ2-3
TGTGCCAGCAGTCTCTCAATGGCGGGGACAGATACGCAGTATTTT
CASSLSMAGTDTQYF
>14|TRBV12-3/TRBV12-4|TRBD1|.|TRBJ2-2
TGTGCCAGCAGTGGGACAGGGAAGACCGGGGAGCTGTTTTTT
CASSGTGKTGELFF
>14|TRBV6-1|TRBD2|few|TRBJ2-7
TGTGCCAGCAGTGCCCAGCGGGATACCTACGAGCAGTACTTC
CASSAQRDTYEQYF